One sample yielded the 24 T cell receptor beta chains listed below, sequenced in a study of blood T cells in healthy people across ages. Combining a sample-barcoded 5' primer with a J-beta primer mix, a second PCR ran for 7 to 11 cycles. Each CDR3 protein gets one entry after TCRdb re-called the 5' RACE reads with MiXCR. Of about 1,400,000 distinct CDR3 sequences detected, approximately 63% appear once; the ten largest clones hold 6.7%. Sequencing used blood. The receptors shown here come from a man between 18 and 35 years old in good health.

This chain uses TRBV5-1 with TRBJ2-1; D gene ambiguous. The germline V gene encodes CDR1 SGHRS and CDR2 YFSETQ. CDR3 length equals 15 residues. Trimming removed 0 bases at V and 2 bases at J, with 9 bases between. The CDR3 sequence: CASSLEPRTYNEQFF. CDR3 coding DNA: TGCGCCAGCAGCTTGGAACCTAGAACCTACAATGAGCAGTTCTTC.

This clonotype was observed once. This chain joins TRBV24-1 and TRBJ2-1; TRBD2 matches at 8 bases. This CDR3 has 13 residues. The V gene's germline CDR1 is KGHDR and CDR2 SFDVKD. Trimming removed 11 bases from V and 3 bases from J; junction bases left unmatched: 5. DNA of the CDR3: TGTGCCAGTAAGGGACTAGGCTACAATGAGCAGTTCTTC. This sequence encodes CASKGLGYNEQFF.

This chain joins TRBV20-1 and TRBJ2-1; 10 positions match TRBD2. V dropped 6 bases and J dropped 9; count of bases not matched to a gene: 14. There are 15 residues in the CDR3. In germline, CDR1 is DFQATT, CDR2 SNEGSKA (reference sequence). The CDR3 here is CSATSGTIPTGEQFF. The CDR3 DNA follows: TGCAGTGCCACTAGCGGGACAATTCCTACTGGTGAGCAGTTCTTC.

The chain carries TRBV29-1 and TRBJ2-5; 7 nucleotides align to TRBD1. The length of the CDR3 is 14 residues. Losses at the gene ends were 6 bases for V and 1 base for J; bases not matched to a gene: 8. CDR1 SQVTM and CDR2 ANQGSEA come from the germline V gene. The CDR3 nucleotides read TGCAGCGTATCTGGGACAGCGACCCAAGAGACCCAGTACTTC. It codes for CSVSGTATQETQYF.

The chain employs TRBV20-1 and TRBJ2-7; possible D gene TRBD1, 5 bases. The V gene's germline CDR1 is DFQATT and CDR2 SNEGSKA (reference sequence). Trimming cost V 1 base and J 3 bases, with 13 bases left between them. The CDR3 loop spans 14 amino acids. CDR3 sequence reads: CSARASRVDYEQYF. CDR3 nucleotide sequence: TGCAGTGCTAGAGCTTCCAGGGTCGACTACGAGCAGTACTTC.

The chain carries TRBV20-1 and TRBJ2-1, with 12 bases identical to TRBD2. Germline V gene lookup returns CDR1 DFQATT and CDR2 SNEGSKA (reference sequence). The trim removed 5 bases at V and 8 bases at J, leaving 13 bases unmatched. The CDR3 sequence is 16 residues long. In DNA form, the CDR3 reads TGCAGTGCTCCTCCTGTTTCTAGCGGGAGGGTCCATGAGCAGTTCTTC. Its translation is CSAPPVSSGRVHEQFF.

The chain uses TRBV6-2 or TRBV6-3 and TRBJ2-1; no firm D call. Trimming stripped 2 bases from V and 6 bases from J, with 8 bases between. CDR3 length: 13 amino acids. Germline V CDR1 and CDR2: MNHEY, SVGEGT. The CDR3 protein is CASSYQWTNEQFF. In nucleotides, the CDR3 is TGTGCCAGCAGTTACCAGTGGACCAATGAGCAGTTCTTC.

The genes are TRBV7-9 and TRBJ2-7; either TRBD1 or TRBD2 may fit D (5 bases each). CDR1 is SEHNR and CDR2 is FQNEAQ in the germline V gene (reference sequence). This CDR3 is 16 amino acids long. Trimming took off 3 bases at V and 0 bases at J, with 15 bases between the two ends. CDR3 protein: CASSLGPSGTSYEQYF. Written as DNA, the CDR3 is TGTGCCAGCAGCTTGGGCCCATCCGGGACCTCCTACGAGCAGTACTTC.

The sample holds many counts of this clonotype. The V call is TRBV29-1, the J call TRBJ1-2, with 10 bases matching TRBD1. Germline V CDR1 and CDR2: SQVTM, ANQGSEA. The CDR3 loop spans 17 amino acids. J was trimmed by 8 bases and V by 3 bases; bases with no gene match: 18. CDR3 sequence: CSVEDLTIRDRGFGYTF. The CDR3 region has the DNA TGCAGCGTTGAGGACCTGACAATCCGGGACAGGGGCTTCGGCTACACCTTC.

The rearrangement links TRBV18 to TRBJ2-4, with 8 bases matching TRBD1. The V segment lost 3 bases and the J segment 7 bases; nucleotides outside the gene matches: 5. The CDR3 is 14 amino acids. Germline lookup yields CDR1 KGHSH and CDR2 LQKENI. CDR3 sequence reads: CASSPDRALNIQYF. The CDR3, as DNA: TGTGCCAGCTCACCGGACAGGGCGTTGAACATTCAGTACTTC.

This chain uses TRBV7-9 with TRBJ2-4; 15 positions match TRBD2. The closer fit of TRBJ2-7 to the DNA end suggests the J call may be wrong. From germline, CDR1 is SEHNR and CDR2 FQNEAQ (reference sequence). The CDR3 length is 16 residues. CDR3 DNA: TGTGCCAGCAGCCCCCTAGGACTAGCGGGGGGGAACGAGCAGTACTTC. Residues: CASSPLGLAGGNEQYF.

V usage is TRBV11-2 and J usage is TRBJ1-2, with D tentatively TRBD1 (6 bases). V lost 3 bases to trimming and J lost 8 bases, with 22 bases between them. This CDR3 region has 16 residues. The germline gives CDR1 SGHAT, CDR2 FQNNGV. The CDR3 region is CASSLVGEIRGGGYTF. The CDR3 region has the DNA TGTGCCAGCAGCTTGGTTGGGGAGATACGGGGGGGCGGCTACACCTTC.

This clonotype was counted a few times. The chain has TRBV10-3 and TRBJ1-1; D possibly corresponds to TRBD1 (6 bases). Germline CDR1 is ENHRY and CDR2 is SYGVKD. Trimming stripped 6 bases from V and 1 base from J, with 6 bases between. CDR3 length: 12 amino acids. The CDR3: CAIRDRNTEAFF. The DNA for the CDR3 is TGTGCCATCAGGGACAGGAACACTGAAGCTTTCTTT.

About this clonotype itself: This likely comes from a read error, as the CDR3 has no conserved phenylalanine or tryptophan at its end. This sequence joins TRBV5-1 and TRBJ2-7; 8 positions agree with TRBD1. The CDR3 totals 15 residues. Germline loops: CDR1 SGHRS, CDR2 YFSETQ. This CDR3 is CASRPGTGSSDEQYL. As DNA, the CDR3 is TGCGCCAGCAGACCCGGGACAGGCAGCTCCGACGAGCAGTACTTA.

The genes are TRBV20-1 and TRBJ2-1; D tentatively reads TRBD1 or TRBD2 (7 bases each). The ends were cut back, 3 bases at V and 6 bases at J, with 21 bases in the middle. CDR1 is DFQATT and CDR2 is SNEGSKA in the germline V gene (reference sequence). The CDR3 loop spans 16 amino acids. The CDR3 coding sequence is TGCAGTGCTAGGTATAGGCAGGGGGGGGTAGCCAATGAGCAGTTCTTC. As protein: CSARYRQGGVANEQFF.

This clonotype appeared a few times. The chain is built from TRBV21-1 and TRBJ2-7; TRBD1, the D gene given by the table, was not confirmed from the DNA. TRBV21-1 is flagged as a pseudogene. The CDR3 is made up of 15 amino acids. The CDR3 spells CASSIRTGSSYEQYF. As DNA, the CDR3 is TGTGCCAGCAGCATTCGGACAGGGAGCTCCTACGAGCAGTACTTC.

The V and J genes are TRBV21-1 and TRBJ2-1. TRBV21-1 is deemed a pseudogene. The CDR3 loop spans 15 amino acids. CDR3 nucleotides: TGTGCCAGCAGCAAAGCGCCTGAGGCGGCTACCGAGCAGTTCTTC. Protein product: CASSKAPEAATEQFF.

V gene TRBV2 combines with J gene TRBJ2-2, with TRBD1 matching 9 bases. Germline V CDR1 and CDR2: SNHLY, FYNNEI. The CDR3 totals 16 residues. The V and J ends lost 5 bases and 0 bases, in that order; junction bases with no gene match: 4. In DNA, the CDR3 is TGTGCCAGCAGTAGGGACAGGGCCTCGAACACCGGGGAGCTGTTTTTT. Protein sequence: CASSRDRASNTGELFF.

This clonotype was recorded a few times. The genes are TRBV20-1 and TRBJ2-1; 7 bases are a match to TRBD1. Germline lookup yields CDR1 DFQATT and CDR2 SNEGSKA (reference sequence). With 5 bases clipped from V and 1 base from J, the junction kept 8 bases outside the gene matches. CDR3 length: 15 amino acids. The CDR3 here is CSAYAGGLSYNEQFF. The CDR3 DNA is TGCAGTGCTTATGCAGGGGGATTATCCTACAATGAGCAGTTCTTC.

The gene calls are TRBV5-1 and TRBJ1-2; no reliable D call. The CDR3 has 14 residues. V lost 2 bases and J 3 bases, leaving 11 bases between the germline ends. The germline gives CDR1 SGHRS, CDR2 YFSETQ. The CDR3 bases are TGCGCCAGCAGCTTAATAGGTATGGACTATGGCTACACCTTC. It translates to CASSLIGMDYGYTF.

This clonotype was detected only a few times. V and J are TRBV29-1 and TRBJ2-7; D is possibly TRBD1 (6 bases). The germline V and J ends were trimmed by 7 bases and 9 bases, with 19 bases remaining between them. CDR3 size: 12 residues. Per the germline V gene, CDR1 is SQVTM and CDR2 is ANQGSEA. The CDR3, as DNA: TGCAGCGCCGGACAGAAGGGAGCGCTGCAGTACTTC. It yields the protein CSAGQKGALQYF.

In this sample, this clonotype turned up a few times. The rearrangement uses TRBV3-1 and TRBJ2-4; D unclear. V was trimmed by 4 bases and J by 5 bases, leaving 6 bases between them. The CDR3 covers 12 residues. CDR1 LGHDT and CDR2 YNNKEL come from the germline V gene (reference sequence). CDR3 in amino acids: CASSRLENIQYF. CDR3 sequence (DNA): TGTGCCAGCAGCCGGCTGGAAAACATTCAGTACTTC.

This clonotype was counted a few times. The CDR3 protein is CASSLLGNSYEQYF. DNA of the CDR3: TGCGCCAGCAGCTTATTAGGTAACTCCTACGAGCAGTACTTC. V gene TRBV5-1 combines with J gene TRBJ2-7, with D hard to call. CDR1 and CDR2 (germline): SGHRS, YFSETQ. CDR3 length: 14 residues. Deletions cut 2 bases from V and 0 bases from J, with 9 bases between.

The V gene is TRBV20-1, the J gene TRBJ2-7; D gene unclear. CDR3 length: 12 amino acids. V lost 0 bases, J lost 4 bases, and 7 bases lay in between. Germline-derived CDR1 and CDR2 are DFQATT and SNEGSKA (reference sequence). The CDR3 protein is CSAREDGYEQYF. In DNA form, the CDR3 reads TGCAGTGCTAGAGAGGACGGATACGAGCAGTACTTC.